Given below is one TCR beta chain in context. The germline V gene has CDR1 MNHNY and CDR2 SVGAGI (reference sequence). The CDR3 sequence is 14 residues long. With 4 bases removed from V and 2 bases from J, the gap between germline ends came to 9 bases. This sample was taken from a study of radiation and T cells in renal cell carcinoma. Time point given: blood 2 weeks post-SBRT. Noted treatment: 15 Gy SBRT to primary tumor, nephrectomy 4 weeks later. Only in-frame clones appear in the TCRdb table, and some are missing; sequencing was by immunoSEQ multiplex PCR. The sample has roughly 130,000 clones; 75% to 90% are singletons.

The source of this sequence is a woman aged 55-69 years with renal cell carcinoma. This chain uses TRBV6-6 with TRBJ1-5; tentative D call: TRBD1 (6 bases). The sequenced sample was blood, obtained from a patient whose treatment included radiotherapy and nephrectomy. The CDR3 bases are TGTGCCAGCAGTTTAGGACAGCGCAATCAGCCCCAGCATTTT. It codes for CASSLGQRNQPQHF.